Listed below are T cell receptor beta chains from one sample, sequenced in a study of blood T cell repertoires in COVID-19. Clones were read by immunoSEQ multiplex PCR, and TCRdb kept only the in-frame ones, dropping some. The table shows about 280,000 clones, with around 90% occurring only once. The sample comprised peripheral blood. The receptors were gathered from a woman aged 40-49 years who had recovered from COVID-19. Each CDR3 is given without its conserved first and last residue.

>TRBV7-8
ASSLAGAGGANVLT
>TRBV29-1
SVASGTDYYEQY
>TRBV7-2
ASIKTTGGPGELF
>TRBV11-2
ASSLGASGRDKQF
>TRBV9
ASSVEVVSGETQY
>TRBV6-5
ASSYSVGTGGEQF
>TRBV2
ASTSGNSLEQY
>TRBV7-9
ASSLVYTSGTQTGELF
>TRBV6-6
ASRHRNTGELF
>TRBV9
ASSPDGGSGELF
>TRBV28
ASSSTSGNYYEQY
>TRBV3-1/TRBV3-2
ASSQDATGTGLMPQH
>TRBV5-1
ASSFGGVSYGYT
>TRBV2
ASSRGSGEKLF
>TRBV7-6
ASSPPRLPSSYNEQF
>TRBV6-5
ASSYGGRASTEAF
>TRBV7-9
ASSLLIRGNQPQH
>TRBV19
ASSPLPTEYSNQPQH
>TRBV5-1
ASSPGGAGGAGELF
>TRBV30
ACAGQLEETQY